Each of the 31 T cell receptor beta chains below was sequenced from the same sample in a study of a mutant IDH1 vaccine in newly diagnosed glioma. Some clones are missing from TCRdb's copy, which holds only in-frame ones; the method was immunoSEQ multiplex PCR. Of 20,000 to 25,000 clones listed, 70% to 90% are singletons. Specified time point: baseline, week 1 (first vaccination visit). Treatment denoted: pre-vaccination baseline after standard-of-care therapy. This specimen consisted of PBMCs, obtained from a glioma patient treated with radiotherapy, temozolomide or both. All receptors come from a man aged 35-49 years with glioma.

The DNA of the CDR3 is TGTGCCAGCAGCGTACCGGGACAGCTTAACACCGGGGAGCTGTTTTTT. It translates to CASSVPGQLNTGELFF. The chain carries TRBV9 and TRBJ2-2; 7 bases align to TRBD1. The V and J ends lost 1 base and 2 bases, in that order; junction bases with no gene match: 5. The V gene's germline CDR1 is SGDLS and CDR2 YYNGEE. This CDR3 is built from 16 residues. The full variable domain, completed using reference TRBV9 and TRBJ2-2, is DSGVTQTPKHLITATGQRVTLRCSPRSGDLSVYWYQQSLDQGLQFLIQYYNGEERAKGNILERFSAQQFPDLHSELNLSSLELGDSALYFCASSVPGQLNTGELFFGEGSRLTVL.

V is TRBV5-1 and J is TRBJ1-6, with D unresolved. The CDR3 totals 15 residues. Germline-derived CDR1 and CDR2 are SGHRS and YFSETQ. V was clipped by 0 bases and J by 8 bases, with 12 bases between them. CDR3 nucleotides: TGCGCCAGCAGCTTGGGCAGCCGACGAGATTCACCCCTCCACTTT. This sequence encodes CASSLGSRRDSPLHF.

The V and J genes are TRBV5-1 and TRBJ2-7; 7 positions match TRBD1. This CDR3 spans 16 amino acids. Germline-derived CDR1 and CDR2 are SGHRS and YFSETQ. Trimming at V came to 4 bases and at J to 7 bases, leaving 17 bases not matched to a gene. The CDR3: CASSARQGAPQGEQYF. The CDR3 bases are TGCGCCAGCAGCGCCCGACAGGGTGCCCCCCAGGGGGAGCAGTACTTC.

The table lists this clone with a count of one. The V call is TRBV6-5, the J call TRBJ1-3; D is uncertain. V gave up 6 bases and J gave up 0 bases, with 6 bases separating them. This CDR3 is 13 amino acids long. The germline CDR1 and CDR2 sequences are MNHEY and SVGAGI. The CDR3 coding sequence is TGTGCCAGCAGAAGAAGCTCTGGAAACACCATATATTTT. As protein: CASRRSSGNTIYF.

By its share, this clone is medium-sized (0.01 to 0.1%). The chain is built from TRBV4-1 and TRBJ1-2, with a weak D call TRBD1 (6 bases). The CDR3 has 14 amino acids. Trimming pared 1 base from V and 3 bases from J, leaving 9 bases between. CDR1 and CDR2 from the germline V gene are MGHRA and YSYEKL. DNA of the CDR3: TGCGCCAGCAGCCAAGGTCCAGGGGACTATGGCTACACCTTC. Protein sequence: CASSQGPGDYGYTF.

The CDR3, as DNA: TGTGCCAGCAGGTCACCGGGACGGACGTCCTACGAGCAGTACTTC. This gives the protein CASRSPGRTSYEQYF. The chain is built from TRBV6-5 and TRBJ2-7; either TRBD1 or TRBD2 may fit D (5 bases each). CDR3 length: 15 amino acids. Deletions cut 6 bases from V and 1 base from J, with 16 bases between. Per the germline V gene, CDR1 is MNHEY and CDR2 is SVGAGI.

The V gene is TRBV6-1, the J gene TRBJ1-5; no clear D. CDR3 size: 13 residues. V lost 10 bases, J lost 6 bases, and 16 bases lay in between. Germline V lookup: CDR1 MNHNS, CDR2 SASEGT. CDR3 in DNA: TGTGCCACCTGCTTGGAGAGTTCTCAGCCCCAGCATTTT. Protein sequence: CATCLESSQPQHF.

This CDR3 is CASSDWGNYGYTF. The CDR3 DNA reads as TGTGCCAGCAGTGACTGGGGTAACTATGGCTACACCTTC. V and J are TRBV25-1 and TRBJ1-2; unclear D gene. V lost 3 bases and J lost 1, with 6 bases in between. CDR1 and CDR2 (germline): MGHDK, SYGVNS. This CDR3 has 13 residues.

The V gene is TRBV7-9, the J gene TRBJ1-1; D remains unclear. CDR3 length equals 13 residues. The V gene's germline CDR1 is SEHNR and CDR2 FQNEAQ (reference sequence). V was trimmed by 0 bases and J by 4 bases, leaving 6 bases between them. The CDR3 reads CASSLAEGTEAFF. For the CDR3, the DNA is TGTGCCAGCAGCTTAGCCGAGGGCACTGAAGCTTTCTTT. The full variable domain, with the rest looked up from reference TRBV7-9 and TRBJ1-1, is DTGVSQNPRHKITKRGQNVTFRCDPISEHNRLYWYRQTLGQGPEFLTYFQNEAQLEKSRLLSDRFSAERPKGSFSTLEIQRTEQGDSAMYLCASSLAEGTEAFFGQGTRLTVV.

This clone was found once. V is TRBV10-2 and J is TRBJ2-3; tentative D call: TRBD1 (6 bases). The germline gives CDR1 WSHSY, CDR2 SAAADI. The V gene lost 2 bases and the J gene lost 12 bases, with 12 bases spanning the gap. The CDR3 is 12 residues long. CDR3 coding DNA: TGCGCCAGCAGTGAGACAAGACAGGACCAGTATTTT. It specifies CASSETRQDQYF.

This clone was seen only once. The chain combines TRBV5-4 with TRBJ2-5; no reliable D call. CDR1 and CDR2 (germline): SGHNT, YYREEE (reference sequence). Trimming shortened V by 2 bases and J by 1 base, and 3 bases separated the two germline ends. The CDR3 is 12 amino acids. Here the CDR3 reads CASSLGQETQYF. DNA for the CDR3: TGTGCCAGCAGCTTAGGCCAAGAGACCCAGTACTTC. The whole variable domain, remainder taken from reference TRBV5-4 and TRBJ2-5, is ETGVTQSPTHLIKTRGQQVTLRCSSQSGHNTVSWYQQALGQGPQFIFQYYREEENGRGNFPPRFSGLQFPNYSSELNVNALELDDSALYLCASSLGQETQYFGPGTRLLVL.

The chain has TRBV30 and TRBJ1-1; a weak D match, TRBD1 (5 bases). Germline-derived CDR1 and CDR2 are GTSNPN and SVGIG (reference sequence). CDR3 size: 15 residues. V gave up 0 bases and J gave up 1 base, with 12 bases separating them. The CDR3 protein is CAWSVLTRANTEAFF. As DNA, the CDR3 is TGTGCCTGGAGTGTACTGACCAGGGCGAACACTGAAGCTTTCTTT.

In this sample, this clone turned up a few times. The V call is TRBV9, the J call TRBJ2-1, with D perhaps matching TRBD1 or TRBD2 (7 bases each). CDR1 SGDLS and CDR2 YYNGEE come from the germline V gene. The CDR3 covers 15 residues. V was cut by 4 bases and J by 4 bases, with 15 bases left in between. The CDR3, as DNA: TGTGCCAGCAGCCCAGGGGGGGGAGGGTACAATGAGCAGTTCTTC. Its translation is CASSPGGGGYNEQFF.

The chain couples TRBV2 to TRBJ1-5; TRBD1 is a possible D gene (5 bases). In germline, CDR1 is SNHLY, CDR2 FYNNEI. CDR3 length equals 14 residues. With 1 base removed from V and 4 bases from J, the gap between germline ends came to 8 bases. This chain's CDR3 is CASSEGPGNQPQHF. For the CDR3, the DNA is TGTGCCAGCAGTGAAGGTCCAGGGAATCAGCCCCAGCATTTT. The full variable domain, completed using reference TRBV2 and TRBJ1-5, is EPEVTQTPSHQVTQMGQEVILRCVPISNHLYFYWYRQILGQKVEFLVSFYNNEISEKSEIFDDQFSVERPDGSNFTLKIRSTKLEDSAMYFCASSEGPGNQPQHFGDGTRLSIL.

The gene calls are TRBV27 and TRBJ2-7; TRBD1 or TRBD2 may be the D gene (5 bases each). The V end was cut by 4 bases, the J end by 2 bases, with 21 bases between. The CDR3 is 17 residues long. The germline V gene has CDR1 MNHEY and CDR2 SMNVEV (reference sequence). The CDR3 region is CASSSRLGVFSTYEQYF. The CDR3 DNA is TGTGCCAGCAGTTCCCGCCTGGGGGTCTTCTCGACCTACGAGCAGTACTTC.

This chain uses TRBV5-1 with TRBJ1-4; TRBD1 is a possible D gene (5 bases). CDR1 and CDR2 from the germline V gene are SGHRS and YFSETQ. Trimming took off 3 bases at V and 3 bases at J, with 9 bases between the two ends. This CDR3 contains 14 residues. The CDR3 loop reads CASSWGGSNEKLFF. The CDR3 bases are TGCGCCAGCAGCTGGGGCGGATCTAATGAAAAACTGTTTTTT.

The rearrangement uses TRBV15 and TRBJ2-3; 10 bases are shared with TRBD2. The J segment lost 2 bases and the V segment lost 6 bases, leaving 5 bases of the junction unmatched. There are 15 residues in the CDR3. Looked up from germline, CDR1 is LNHNV and CDR2 is YYDKDF (reference sequence). The CDR3 coding sequence is TGTGCCACCAGTCCAGCGGGGGGGGTCACAGATACGCAGTATTTT. Its translation: CATSPAGGVTDTQYF. Together with reference TRBV15 and TRBJ2-3, the CDR3 gives the full variable domain: DAMVIQNPRYQVTQFGKPVTLSCSQTLNHNVMYWYQQKSSQAPKLLFHYYDKDFNNEADTPDNFQSRRPNTSFCFLDIRSPGLGDTAMYLCATSPAGGVTDTQYFGPGTRLTVL.

V usage is TRBV7-2 and J usage is TRBJ1-2; no clear D. CDR1 SGHTA and CDR2 FQGNSA come from the germline V gene. This CDR3 is 17 amino acids long. Trimming shortened V by 5 bases and J by 0 bases, and 19 bases separated the two germline ends. This CDR3 reads CASSGRAFGEANYGYTF. CDR3 nucleotide sequence: TGTGCCAGCAGCGGAAGGGCCTTCGGTGAGGCTAACTATGGCTACACCTTC.

This chain links TRBV28 with TRBJ1-1; D gene ambiguous. With 8 bases removed from V and 4 bases from J, the gap between germline ends came to 17 bases. The CDR3 loop spans 14 amino acids. CDR1 and CDR2 (germline): MDHEN, SYDVKM. This CDR3 is CASGLPGIGTEAFF. Written as DNA, the CDR3 is TGTGCCAGCGGCCTCCCGGGTATAGGCACTGAAGCTTTCTTT.

The genes are TRBV19 and TRBJ1-4; D is ambiguous. Germline-derived CDR1 and CDR2 are LNHDA and SQIVND (reference sequence). V shed 8 bases and J shed 6 bases, with 25 bases lying between them. There are 17 residues in the CDR3. CDR3 in amino acids: CASSTLPGRVGDEKLFF. The CDR3 DNA sequence: TGTGCCAGTTCGACACTCCCAGGAAGGGTTGGGGATGAAAAACTGTTTTTT.

This chain uses TRBV5-1 with TRBJ1-1; D may be TRBD1 (5 bases). The CDR3 loop spans 15 amino acids. The germline V gene encodes CDR1 SGHRS and CDR2 YFSETQ. Trimming cost V 4 bases and J 1 base, with 14 bases left between them. CDR3: CASSPRQGPNTEAFF. CDR3 nucleotide sequence: TGCGCCAGCAGCCCGAGGCAGGGACCGAACACTGAAGCTTTCTTT.

The rearrangement links TRBV29-1 to TRBJ1-1; D is possibly TRBD1 (5 bases). The CDR3 loop spans 13 amino acids. CDR1 SQVTM and CDR2 ANQGSEA come from the germline V gene. V was clipped by 6 bases and J by 5 bases, with 16 bases between them. CDR3 in DNA: TGCAGCGTGAGCCCTAGGGAGGGGACTGAAGCTTTCTTT. This encodes CSVSPREGTEAFF. The variable domain in full, completed from reference TRBV29-1 and TRBJ1-1, reads SAVISQKPSRDICQRGTSLTIQCQVDSQVTMMFWYRQQPGQSLTLIATANQGSEATYESGFVIDKFPISRPNLTFSTLTVSNMSPEDSSIYLCSVSPREGTEAFFGQGTRLTVV.

V usage is TRBV2 and J usage is TRBJ1-3; D not certain. The CDR3 consists of 14 residues. Per germline, CDR1 SNHLY and CDR2 FYNNEI. V was shortened by 3 bases and J by 1 base, with 7 bases between the two germline ends. CDR3 nucleotide sequence: TGTGCCAGCAGTGATTTGGATTCTGGAAACACCATATATTTT. The encoded protein is CASSDLDSGNTIYF.

The chain joins TRBV4-1 to TRBJ2-7, with 9 positions matching TRBD2. Germline assignment: CDR1 MGHRA and CDR2 YSYEKL. With V trimmed by 4 bases and J by 1 base, 17 bases remained unmatched. This CDR3 spans 19 amino acids. The CDR3 DNA follows: TGCGCCAGCAGCCCTAGGACTCTAGCGGGGATAGACCCTTCCTACGAGCAGTACTTC. This encodes CASSPRTLAGIDPSYEQYF.

The rearrangement uses TRBV10-3 and TRBJ2-7; perhaps D is TRBD1 or TRBD2 (5 bases each). The CDR3 spans 14 residues. Germline V gene lookup returns CDR1 ENHRY and CDR2 SYGVKD. The ends were cut back, 8 bases at V and 0 bases at J, with 14 bases in the middle. CDR3 nucleotides: TGTGCCATCGCCGGGACGGCCAGCTCCTACGAGCAGTACGTC. It codes for CAIAGTASSYEQYV.

This clone was seen a handful of times. This rearrangement joins TRBV6-4 to TRBJ2-6; D unclear. Trimming took off 0 bases at V and 1 base at J, with 4 bases between the two ends. Germline V CDR1 and CDR2: MRHNA, SNTAGT. This CDR3 region has 15 residues. CDR3 in DNA: TGTGCCAGCAGTGACTCAGGGTCTGGGGCCAACGTCCTGACTTTC. As protein: CASSDSGSGANVLTF.

This clone appeared once. This rearrangement joins TRBV30 to TRBJ1-2; D gene ambiguous. This CDR3 is 12 amino acids long. Germline V gene lookup returns CDR1 GTSNPN and CDR2 SVGIG (reference sequence). The V end was cut by 0 bases, the J end by 2 bases, with 4 bases between. Here the CDR3 reads CAWSVINYGYTF. CDR3 DNA sequence: TGTGCCTGGAGTGTAATAAACTATGGCTACACCTTC.

The chain combines TRBV5-1 with TRBJ1-3; D is uncertain. The germline CDR1 and CDR2 sequences are SGHRS and YFSETQ. Deletions cut 0 bases from V and 0 bases from J, with 10 bases between. The CDR3 totals 16 residues. The CDR3 region is CASSLDGRSSGNTIYF. The CDR3 DNA follows: TGCGCCAGCAGCTTGGACGGCAGGTCCTCTGGAAACACCATATATTTT.

The CDR3 bases are TGTGCCAGCAGTTACTACACTGAAGCTTTCTTT. Translated: CASSYYTEAFF. This chain uses TRBV6-6 with TRBJ1-1, with D unresolved. The CDR3 covers 11 residues. V was pared by 1 base and J by 3 bases, with 0 bases between. Per germline, CDR1 MNHNY and CDR2 SVGAGI (reference sequence).

This chain uses TRBV5-5 with TRBJ2-7; D remains ambiguous. The germline V gene has CDR1 SGHKS and CDR2 YYEKEE (reference sequence). This CDR3 spans 14 amino acids. Between the trimmed V and J ends, which lost 4 bases and 4 bases, there was a span of 15 bases. In DNA, the CDR3 is TGTGCCAGCAGCGCTACCCCGACCTGGTACGAGCAGTACGTC. This gives the protein CASSATPTWYEQYV.

The chain is built from TRBV6-6 and TRBJ2-7, with D possibly matching TRBD1 (5 bases). Germline V gene sequence: CDR1 MNHNY, CDR2 SVGAGI (reference sequence). This CDR3 region has 13 residues. The ends were cut back, 5 bases at V and 3 bases at J, with 11 bases in the middle. CDR3 in DNA: TGTGCCAGCAGTGCGACAGCCCGCTACGAGCAGTACTTC. It is translated as CASSATARYEQYF.